This entry lists 10 T cell receptor beta chains sequenced from one sample in a study of T cell responses to AZD1222 COVID-19 vaccine. Sequencing was performed with immunoSEQ multiplex PCR; in TCRdb, only in-frame clones are kept and a portion is missing. Of roughly 180,000 clones listed, about 90% were seen once; the top ten hold about 0.53%. The specimen comprised peripheral blood, sampled on day 0 of AZD1222 vaccination. The receptors derive from an adult in good health.

The rearrangement joins TRBV9 to TRBJ2-7; 9 bases are shared with TRBD2. CDR3 length equals 16 residues. Germline CDR1 reads SGDLS; CDR2 reads YYNGEE. J gave up 3 bases and V 0 bases, and 7 bases lay outside the gene matches. This chain's CDR3 is CASSVGASGINYEQYF. In DNA form, the CDR3 reads TGTGCCAGCAGCGTAGGGGCTAGCGGGATAAACTACGAGCAGTACTTC.

A single count supports this clone. V is TRBV29-1 and J is TRBJ2-1, with TRBD1 identical over 7 bases. The CDR3 has 13 amino acids. Germline V gives CDR1 SQVTM, CDR2 ANQGSEA. V shed 6 bases and J 6 bases; nucleotides not matched to a gene: 8. CDR3 in DNA: TGCAGCGTGGGGGACAGCCCTCTCAATGAGCAGTTCTTC. Translating it yields CSVGDSPLNEQFF.

The chain is built from TRBV18 and TRBJ2-5; 13 nucleotides agree with TRBD2. J gave up 5 bases and V 6 bases, and 6 bases lay outside the gene matches. The V gene's germline CDR1 is KGHSH and CDR2 LQKENI. The CDR3 sequence is 15 residues long. CDR3 loop: CASSPGTSGMETQYF. CDR3 sequence (DNA): TGTGCCAGCTCCCCCGGGACTAGCGGGATGGAGACCCAGTACTTC.

The V gene is TRBV19, the J gene TRBJ1-6, with 7 bases identical to TRBD1. This CDR3 contains 17 residues. Trimming removed 5 bases from V and 0 bases from J; junction bases left unmatched: 7. Looked up from germline, CDR1 is LNHDA and CDR2 is SQIVND (reference sequence). This CDR3 is CASSFAGGRSYNSPLHF. DNA of the CDR3: TGTGCCAGTAGTTTCGCAGGGGGGCGCTCCTATAATTCACCCCTCCACTTT.

The chain has TRBV30 and TRBJ1-1, with D maybe TRBD1 (5 bases). V lost 4 bases and J lost 2, with 11 bases in between. In germline, CDR1 is GTSNPN, CDR2 SVGIG (reference sequence). This CDR3 has 13 residues. This chain's CDR3 is CAWIGTTNTEAFF. Here the CDR3 DNA reads TGTGCCTGGATAGGGACTACTAACACTGAAGCTTTCTTT.

The V call is TRBV5-1, the J call TRBJ2-1; D call uncertain. This CDR3 spans 13 amino acids. Trimming pared 4 bases from V and 4 bases from J, leaving 9 bases between. CDR1 SGHRS and CDR2 YFSETQ come from the germline V gene. CDR3 sequence (DNA): TGCGCCAGCAGCCCCAGAACTTACAATGAGCAGTTCTTC. Amino acid sequence: CASSPRTYNEQFF. The full variable domain, with the rest looked up from reference TRBV5-1 and TRBJ2-1, is KAGVTQTPRYLIKTRGQQVTLSCSPISGHRSVSWYQQTPGQGLQFLFEYFSETQRNKGNFPGRFSGRQFSNSRSEMNVSTLELGDSALYLCASSPRTYNEQFFGPGTRLTVL.

This chain uses TRBV4-3 with TRBJ1-5; D remains ambiguous. The V gene's germline CDR1 is LGHNA and CDR2 YSLEER. Trimming stripped 4 bases from V and 5 bases from J, with 9 bases between. The CDR3 has 13 residues. In DNA form, the CDR3 reads TGCGCCAGCAGCCGTGAAGCCGATCAGCCCCAGCATTTT. This translates into CASSREADQPQHF.

The CDR3 nucleotides read TGTGCCAGCACCCCGTTCAGAGGCGAGCAGTACTTC. As protein: CASTPFRGEQYF. The chain uses TRBV7-8 and TRBJ2-7, with D hard to call. There are 12 residues in the CDR3. Germline assignment: CDR1 SGHVS and CDR2 FQNEAQ. Trimming pared 7 bases from V and 6 bases from J, leaving 13 bases between.

This clone was seen a handful of times. The rearrangement links TRBV21-1 to TRBJ1-6; TRBD1, as called in the table, went unchecked against the DNA. TRBV21-1 corresponds to a pseudogene. The CDR3 has 13 amino acids. CDR3 in amino acids: CASSTRQAASLHF. The CDR3, as DNA: TGTGCCAGCAGCACGAGACAGGCAGCCTCCCTCCACTTT.

This clone was picked up one time. This chain links TRBV7-3 with TRBJ2-7; 10 nucleotides match TRBD1. Germline-derived CDR1 and CDR2 are SGHTA and FQGTGA. There are 14 residues in the CDR3. Losses at the gene ends were 1 base for V and 6 bases for J; bases not matched to a gene: 3. CDR3 loop: CASSLKGTGVEQYF. The CDR3 DNA reads as TGTGCCAGCAGCTTAAAGGGGACAGGGGTCGAGCAGTACTTC.